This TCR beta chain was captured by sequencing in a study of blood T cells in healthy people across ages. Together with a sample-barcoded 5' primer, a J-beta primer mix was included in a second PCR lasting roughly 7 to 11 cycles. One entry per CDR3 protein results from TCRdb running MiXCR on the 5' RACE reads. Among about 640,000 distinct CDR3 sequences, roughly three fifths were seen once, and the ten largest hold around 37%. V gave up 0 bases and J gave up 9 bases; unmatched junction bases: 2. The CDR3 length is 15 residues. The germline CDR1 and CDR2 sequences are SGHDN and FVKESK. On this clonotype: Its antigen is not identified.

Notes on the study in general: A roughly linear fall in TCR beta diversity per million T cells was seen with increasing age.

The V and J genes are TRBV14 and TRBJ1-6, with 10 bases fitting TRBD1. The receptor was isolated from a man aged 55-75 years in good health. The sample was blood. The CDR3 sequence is CASSQDWDRGSPLHF. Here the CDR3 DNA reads TGTGCCAGCAGCCAAGATTGGGACAGGGGTTCACCCCTCCACTTT.